This entry lists 11 T cell receptor beta chains sequenced from one sample in a study of cytomegalovirus exposure and HLA in healthy donors. 60 Vbeta and 13 Jbeta primers were used in PCR. Clones were sequenced by immunoSEQ multiplex PCR, and TCRdb holds only the in-frame ones, with some missing. The sample consists of 150,000 to 250,000 clones, 82% of them appearing once. Sequenced input: PBMCs. The receptors originated from a boy younger than 10 in good health and CMV-seronegative.

This clone was picked up a small number of times. J is TRBJ2-7 and V is TRBV5-6, with 9 nucleotides matching TRBD1. Losses at the gene ends were 0 bases for V and 2 bases for J; bases not matched to a gene: 0. The CDR3 is made up of 14 amino acids. Germline lookup yields CDR1 SGHDT and CDR2 YYEEEE. The chain's CDR3 is CASSLGQGAYEQYF. In DNA form, the CDR3 reads TGTGCCAGCAGCTTGGGACAGGGGGCCTACGAGCAGTACTTC.

The V call is TRBV23-1, the J call TRBJ2-4; TRBD2 matches at 7 bases. TRBV23-1 is noted as an ORF with a role that remains uncertain. The CDR3 sequence is 19 residues long. V lost 1 base, J lost 0 bases, and 12 bases stayed unmatched. In nucleotides, the CDR3 is TGCGCCAGCAGTCAATGGGAGGGTTCGACCTCGATAGCCAAAAACATTCAGTACTTC. It yields the protein CASSQWEGSTSIAKNIQYF.

The V gene is TRBV7-2, the J gene TRBJ1-2, with D possibly being TRBD1 (6 bases). V was cut by 5 bases and J by 4 bases, with 17 bases left in between. The CDR3 loop spans 15 amino acids. The germline V gene encodes CDR1 SGHTA and CDR2 FQGNSA. The chain's CDR3 is CASSPDPQGLYGYTF. Here the CDR3 DNA reads TGTGCCAGCAGCCCCGATCCCCAGGGGCTCTATGGCTACACCTTC. Full variable domain (outside the CDR3, taken from reference TRBV7-2 and TRBJ1-2): GAGVSQSPSNKVTEKGKDVELRCDPISGHTALYWYRQSLGQGLEFLIYFQGNSAPDKSGLPSDRFSAERTGGSVSTLTIQRTQQEDSAVYLCASSPDPQGLYGYTFGSGTRLTVV.

This clone has a single count. The rearrangement joins TRBV7-9 to TRBJ2-5; TRBD2 matches 7 bases. The CDR3 covers 15 residues. Germline assignment: CDR1 SEHNR and CDR2 FQNEAQ (reference sequence). V trimming: 2 bases; J trimming: 1 base; junction bases outside the gene matches: 4. CDR3 protein: CASSLMRLAQETQYF. CDR3 nucleotide sequence: TGTGCCAGCAGCTTAATGCGACTAGCCCAAGAGACCCAGTACTTC.

This clone was seen a single time. J is TRBJ1-1 and V is TRBV30, with D perhaps matching TRBD1 (6 bases). V lost 1 base to trimming and J lost 2 bases, with 11 bases between them. There are 14 residues in the CDR3. Germline loops: CDR1 GTSNPN, CDR2 SVGIG (reference sequence). The CDR3 region is CAWSGGGSNTEAFF. For the CDR3, the DNA is TGTGCCTGGAGTGGAGGGGGAAGTAACACTGAAGCTTTCTTT.

Points on this clone: The junction differs from germline at one of its ends, possibly a read error. The chain has TRBV7-9 and TRBJ2-7; possible D gene TRBD2, 6 bases. Germline V lookup: CDR1 SEHNR, CDR2 FQNEAQ (reference sequence). CDR3 length equals 15 residues. CDR3 sequence: CSSSRGGVFVYEQYF. As DNA, the CDR3 is TGTTCCAGCAGCCGCGGAGGGGTGTTCGTATACGAGCAGTACTTC.

The chain carries TRBV7-9 and TRBJ1-4, with TRBD1 matching 7 bases. The CDR3 is 14 amino acids. Trimming at V came to 5 bases and at J to 6 bases, leaving 6 bases not matched to a gene. CDR1 is SEHNR, CDR2 FQNEAQ, per germline (reference sequence). The CDR3 loop is CASSRWTGDEKLFF. CDR3 DNA sequence: TGTGCCAGCAGCCGCTGGACAGGTGATGAAAAACTGTTTTTT.

The chain carries TRBV5-1 and TRBJ2-5; tentatively, D is TRBD1 (7 bases). Trimming took 4 bases from V and 4 from J, leaving 11 bases between them. CDR1 SGHRS and CDR2 YFSETQ come from the germline V gene. The CDR3 is 13 amino acids. CDR3 in DNA: TGCGCCAGCAGCCACAGGGGAGGAGAGACCCAGTACTTC. It codes for CASSHRGGETQYF.

This rearrangement joins TRBV7-8 to TRBJ1-2; the match to TRBD1 covers 7 bases. Trimming removed 5 bases from V and 6 bases from J; junction bases left unmatched: 6. Per germline, CDR1 SGHVS and CDR2 FQNEAQ. CDR3 size: 13 residues. Written as DNA, the CDR3 is TGTGCCAGCAGCATCGACAGGGAGGATGGCTACACCTTC. This sequence encodes CASSIDREDGYTF.

The chain links TRBV20-1 to TRBJ2-1, with D unresolved. CDR1 is DFQATT, CDR2 SNEGSKA, per germline (reference sequence). The CDR3 contains 11 residues. V shed 3 bases and J shed 6 bases, with 6 bases lying between them. The CDR3, as DNA: TGCAGTGCTAGCGGGTTCAATGAGCAGTTCTTC. It specifies CSASGFNEQFF.

The chain employs TRBV5-6 and TRBJ2-1, with 8 bases lining up with TRBD2. The CDR3 has 17 residues. Germline CDR1 reads SGHDT; CDR2 reads YYEEEE. J was trimmed by 1 base and V by 0 bases; bases with no gene match: 6. DNA of the CDR3: TGTGCCAGCAGCTTGGCAACTAGCGGAGGATCCTACAATGAGCAGTTCTTC. Its protein is CASSLATSGGSYNEQFF.